These T cell receptor beta chains were read from a single sample in a study of blood T cell repertoires in COVID-19. Using immunoSEQ multiplex PCR, the repertoire was profiled, and TCRdb retains in-frame clones only, with some absent. Of 250,000 to 350,000 clones listed, roughly nine tenths are singletons. The sequencing input was PBMCs or T cells enriched from blood (not recorded which). These receptors all come from a woman aged 45 to 65 who had been exposed to COVID-19. The CDR3 runs from the conserved cysteine through the conserved F or W. Only some rows state a clone size, as once, few, many or a class for expanded clones.

. | TRBV19 | CASSIRPGGGYEQYF
. | TRBV5-1 | CASSLFSGGAQDTQYF
. | TRBV5-6 | CASSLRGNQPQHF
. | TRBV10-3 | CAITRDSYYGYTF
. | TRBV5-1 | CASRTGLNTGELFF
. | TRBV28 | CASRLQGYEQYF
few | TRBV28 | CATTSGQRNTIYF
. | TRBV6-5 | CASSDRDRGLYEQYF
. | TRBV27 | CASSLRSGEINSPLHF
. | TRBV6-5 | CGVRDRVTEAFF
. | TRBV5-1 | CASSLGPGSGSTEAFF
few | TRBV7-6 | CASSLALAGGYTGELFF
. | TRBV29-1 | CSVVRGGKDGYTF
. | TRBV20-1 | CSTSAWGADTEAFF
. | TRBV2 | CASSEWDRGEKLFF
. | TRBV4-1 | CASSPSGGLISNEQFF
. | TRBV3-1/TRBV3-2 | CASSRRTGANEKLFF
. | TRBV5-1 | CASSVGGPNEQFF
. | TRBV3-1/TRBV3-2 | CASSLWTGRNSPLHF
. | TRBV27 | CASSRQGDQPQHF
. | TRBV6-5 | CASSIQQGTPDTQYF
. | TRBV28 | CASRKTGAGNTIYF
. | TRBV24-1 | CATSEGQNFNYGYTF
. | TRBV28 | CASTGTGAGYGYTF
. | TRBV18 | CASSPANRVPNTEAFF
. | TRBV5-4 | CASKLNRENTEAFF
. | TRBV9 | CASSVGTEVSPLHF
. | TRBV11-3 | CASSLERDRGLNTEAFF
. | TRBV25-1 | CASSEYDRGTEAFF
. | TRBV5-1 | CASSLTPGTLYEQYF
. | TRBV12-3/TRBV12-4 | CASSSKLYNEQFF
. | TRBV7-9 | CASSYWTGGQLAKNIQYF
. | TRBV30 | CAWSVLGHRNTEAFF
. | TRBV15 | CATSRVRGGYEQYF
. | TRBV18 | CASSNDRVNEQFF
. | TRBV10-3 | CAISESPERGYNEQFF
. | TRBV27 | CASSLAGGLSTDTQYF
. | TRBV7-2 | CASSLAQYSGTGELFF
. | TRBV5-1 | CASSLASGEYEQYF
. | TRBV5-1 | CASSLGEPLTEAFF
. | TRBV6-4 | CASSDPGQGYNEQFF
. | TRBV19 | CASSWRIRGGIYNEQFF
. | TRBV24-1 | CATSGTGQGSYEQYF
. | TRBV7-6 | CASSYGGGQDNEQFF
few | TRBV2 | CASSPQDFTDTQYF
. | TRBV28 | CASNFRDSIFGQYF
. | TRBV4-2 | CASSPDRDRDYEQYF
. | TRBV28 | CASSPSGGRGTQYF
. | TRBV18 | CASSPFRDSNNNEQFF
. | TRBV9 | CASSAGQNNQPQHF
. | TRBV5-4 | CATTGATGTDTQYF
once | TRBV3-1/TRBV3-2 | CASSQDGLLAANYGYTF
. | TRBV28 | CASRGQGAPIPLHF